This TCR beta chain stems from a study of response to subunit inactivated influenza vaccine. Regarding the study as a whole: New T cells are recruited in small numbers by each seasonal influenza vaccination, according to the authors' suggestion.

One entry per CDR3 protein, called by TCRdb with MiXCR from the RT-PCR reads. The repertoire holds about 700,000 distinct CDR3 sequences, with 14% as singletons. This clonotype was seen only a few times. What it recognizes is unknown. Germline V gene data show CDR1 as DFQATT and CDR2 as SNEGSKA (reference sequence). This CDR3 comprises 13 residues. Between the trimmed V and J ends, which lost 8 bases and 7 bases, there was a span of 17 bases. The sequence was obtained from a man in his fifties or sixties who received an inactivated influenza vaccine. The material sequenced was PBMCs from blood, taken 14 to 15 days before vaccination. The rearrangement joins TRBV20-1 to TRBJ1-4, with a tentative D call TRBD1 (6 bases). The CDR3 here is CSIWGHPTEKLFF. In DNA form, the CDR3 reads TGCAGTATCTGGGGACACCCGACTGAAAAACTGTTTTTT.